This passage covers 2 T cell receptor beta chains from one sample sequenced in a study of shared clonotypes between healthy human individuals. Terminally differentiated effector memory CD45RA+ cells were excluded from the naive CD8 cells, which were CD45RO-negative and positively selected for CCR7. Using immunoSEQ multiplex PCR, the repertoire was profiled, and TCRdb retains in-frame clones only, with some absent. The repertoire includes around 1.9 million clones, 93% of them detected once, and about 1.6% sits in the top ten. The sample was naive CD8+ T cells from PBMCs. All receptors derive from a man between 18 and 35 years old in good health. Some clones in this sample may be carry-over from other donors' samples.

The CDR3 DNA follows: TGTGCCAGCAGTTATAGACGGGATGCAACTAATGAAAAACTGTTTTTT. It yields the protein CASSYRRDATNEKLFF. The rearrangement joins TRBV25-1 to TRBJ1-4, with D hard to call. The CDR3 loop spans 16 amino acids. Germline V CDR1 and CDR2: MGHDK, SYGVNS. Trimming removed 5 bases from V and 0 bases from J, with 13 bases in between. The full variable domain, its missing parts supplied by reference TRBV25-1 and TRBJ1-4, is EADIYQTPRYLVIGTGKKITLECSQTMGHDKMYWYQQDPGMELHLIHYSYGVNSTEKGDLSSESTVSRIRTEHFPLTLESARPSHTSQYLCASSYRRDATNEKLFFGSGTQLSVL.

Worth noting for this clone: The sample carries other DNA sequences with the same CDR3. The chain employs TRBV27 and TRBJ2-1; 8 bases match TRBD1. Per germline, CDR1 MNHEY and CDR2 SMNVEV (reference sequence). V lost 7 bases, J lost 1 base, and 3 bases stayed unmatched. This CDR3 comprises 14 residues. The CDR3 reads CASTRTGSYNEQFF. CDR3 bases: TGTGCCAGCACCCGGACAGGGTCCTACAATGAGCAGTTCTTC.